The source of this TCR beta chain is a study of shared clonotypes between healthy human individuals. Overall study: Samples came from a couple of female and three male donors aged 18 to 49.

It was around 220 ng DNA, 25,000 to 35,000 T cell genomes, that sorted-subset replicate PCRs used. Only in-frame clones appear in the TCRdb table, and some are missing; sequencing was by immunoSEQ multiplex PCR. In the table there are under 2,500,000 clones, about 94% of which are singletons. Comments on this clone: Its target is unknown.

Regarding the study as a whole: The study generally estimated greater richness for naive than memory subsets.

The CDR3 loop spans 16 amino acids. The germline V gene has CDR1 SGDLS and CDR2 YYNGEE. Trimming stripped 0 bases from V and 1 base from J, with 11 bases between. This chain connects TRBV9 to TRBJ2-1; D tentatively reads TRBD1 or TRBD2 (6 bases each). The clonotype was recovered from a man between 18 and 35 years old in good health. The specimen sequenced was naive CD4+ T cells sorted from blood. Subset meaning: CD45RA+ positively selected. The CDR3 DNA sequence: TGTGCCAGCAGCGTAGCGGGGGCGCCTTCCTACAATGAGCAGTTCTTC. Translation gives CASSVAGAPSYNEQFF.